Sequencing of this T cell receptor (beta chain) was carried out in a study of response to subunit inactivated influenza vaccine. Whole-study findings and limits: Authors suggested each seasonal flu vaccination may recruit only limited numbers of new T cells.

To note about this clonotype: As yet, its antigen is unknown.

MiXCR was run by TCRdb on the RT-PCR reads, yielding one entry per CDR3 protein. The sample records roughly 630,000 distinct CDR3 sequences, roughly 15% being singletons. The length of the CDR3 is 15 residues. V lost 5 bases to trimming and J lost 3 bases, with 16 bases between them. Germline V CDR1 and CDR2: MNHNS, SASEGT. The receptor's source is a man aged 50-60 years who received an inactivated influenza vaccine. The chain recombines TRBV6-1 with TRBJ1-2; D is uncertain. The sample here was PBMCs from blood, taken roughly 2 weeks before vaccination. The CDR3 is CASSQTLTEYYGYTF. CDR3 nucleotide sequence: TGTGCCAGCAGTCAAACGCTGACGGAATACTATGGCTACACCTTC.